These T cell receptor beta chains were read from a single sample in a study of shared clonotypes between healthy human individuals. The data were produced by immunoSEQ multiplex PCR, yet TCRdb's version contains in-frame clones alone and is incomplete. Of about 490,000 clones listed, 76% are singletons. Material for sequencing was PBMCs. Receptor source: a woman aged 40 to 55 in good health. Some clones in this sample may be carry-over from other donors' samples. Each CDR3 is given with its conserved first and last residue. Fields, in order: V gene, J gene, CDR3 protein.

v_gene: TRBV11-2; j_gene: TRBJ2-7; CDR3aa: CASSALQGAPYEQYF
v_gene: TRBV28; j_gene: TRBJ2-1; CDR3aa: CASSLQRQGWHEQFF
v_gene: TRBV6-5; j_gene: TRBJ2-7; CDR3aa: CASTTDRSEQYF
v_gene: TRBV10-2; j_gene: TRBJ1-4; CDR3aa: CASSDGAGGGKLFF
v_gene: TRBV18; j_gene: TRBJ1-1; CDR3aa: CASSSRDRVFEAFF
v_gene: TRBV29-1; j_gene: TRBJ2-6; CDR3aa: CSVEQSGANVLTF
v_gene: TRBV28; j_gene: TRBJ1-5; CDR3aa: CASSSGTGYSNQPQHF
v_gene: TRBV6-5; j_gene: TRBJ1-3; CDR3aa: CASSYSTGARGNTIYF
v_gene: TRBV7-9; j_gene: TRBJ2-3; CDR3aa: CASSPRGGLPFTDTQYF
v_gene: TRBV18; j_gene: TRBJ1-2; CDR3aa: CASSPDGYSGYTF
v_gene: TRBV4-1; j_gene: TRBJ2-3; CDR3aa: CASSQRLAGAPDTQYF
v_gene: TRBV6-1; j_gene: TRBJ2-1; CDR3aa: CASSEASYNEQFF
v_gene: TRBV11-2; j_gene: TRBJ1-5; CDR3aa: CASSFQGGQPQHF
v_gene: TRBV6-1; j_gene: TRBJ2-5; CDR3aa: CASSEVGRDPYQETQYF
v_gene: TRBV7-6; j_gene: TRBJ2-3; CDR3aa: CAGSLVVVAGGADTQYF
v_gene: TRBV4-2; j_gene: TRBJ2-1; CDR3aa: CASSLTSLENEQFF
v_gene: TRBV29-1; j_gene: TRBJ2-7; CDR3aa: CSVGSGPSYEQYF
v_gene: TRBV6-1; j_gene: TRBJ1-2; CDR3aa: CASSEGGGRSYGYTF
v_gene: TRBV6-6; j_gene: TRBJ2-3; CDR3aa: CASRATGGAVDTQYF
v_gene: TRBV15; j_gene: TRBJ2-1; CDR3aa: CATSRDWASGRGSYNEQFF
v_gene: TRBV4-2; j_gene: TRBJ2-3; CDR3aa: CASGFGGETDTQYF
v_gene: TRBV30; j_gene: TRBJ2-7; CDR3aa: CAWSPTRSGYEQYF
v_gene: TRBV11-2; j_gene: TRBJ1-5; CDR3aa: CASSARTGGGQPQHF
v_gene: TRBV6-1; j_gene: TRBJ2-7; CDR3aa: CASSESAGEAWEQYF
v_gene: TRBV11-2; j_gene: TRBJ2-2; CDR3aa: CASSRALSGRGGELFF
v_gene: TRBV11-2; j_gene: TRBJ1-4; CDR3aa: CASSLEGQGNEKLFF
v_gene: TRBV27; j_gene: TRBJ1-3; CDR3aa: CASARLGQISLNTIYF
v_gene: TRBV5-1; j_gene: TRBJ2-3; CDR3aa: CASSPVAGGDTDTQYF
v_gene: TRBV19; j_gene: TRBJ2-2; CDR3aa: CASRSYGGSNTGELFF
v_gene: TRBV5-4; j_gene: TRBJ1-3; CDR3aa: CASSLDLGRTGNTIYF
v_gene: TRBV7-2; j_gene: TRBJ2-3; CDR3aa: CASSLLGGSTDTQYF
v_gene: TRBV2; j_gene: TRBJ1-3; CDR3aa: CASSREGPPGNTIYF
v_gene: TRBV7-6; j_gene: TRBJ2-2; CDR3aa: CASSSYRGLGGELFF
v_gene: TRBV15; j_gene: TRBJ2-7; CDR3aa: CATSREQASYEQYF
v_gene: TRBV5-4; j_gene: TRBJ2-1; CDR3aa: CASSSGLAGGPSQFF
v_gene: TRBV5-4; j_gene: TRBJ2-2; CDR3aa: CASSYTSGGTGELFF
v_gene: TRBV5-1; j_gene: TRBJ2-6; CDR3aa: CASSFRQGAGSGANVLTF
v_gene: TRBV7-2; j_gene: TRBJ2-7; CDR3aa: CASSRPGTSGSTEQYF
v_gene: TRBV4-1; j_gene: TRBJ2-7; CDR3aa: CASSQVAYYEQYF
v_gene: TRBV30; j_gene: TRBJ2-7; CDR3aa: CAWNPFRDYEQYF
v_gene: TRBV6-6; j_gene: TRBJ1-5; CDR3aa: CASSYSRDSNQPQHF